This entry features one T cell receptor (beta chain) sequence. This CDR3 is built from 16 residues. The ends lost 4 bases at V and 1 base at J; junction bases unmatched: 3. Germline V gene sequence: CDR1 SGHRS, CDR2 YFSETQ. The data belong to a study of blood T cell repertoires in COVID-19. Produced via immunoSEQ multiplex PCR; TCRdb's table is partial and in-frame only. The sample comprises 150,000 to 200,000 clones, less than 90% of which are singletons, and more than 25% rests with the top ten. The chain is built from TRBV5-1 and TRBJ2-2; 11 nucleotides line up with TRBD1. Specimen: peripheral blood. The source of this sequence is a man aged 55 to 70 with acute or convalescent COVID-19. CDR3 nucleotide sequence: TGCGCCAGCAGCCTTGGGACAGGGGGGAACACCGGGGAGCTGTTTTTT. Its translation is CASSLGTGGNTGELFF.